The 30 T cell receptor beta chains reported below all come from one sample, sequenced in a study of cytomegalovirus exposure and HLA in healthy donors. The PCR made use of 60 Vbeta and 13 Jbeta primers. Sequencing used immunoSEQ multiplex PCR; TCRdb keeps in-frame clones, though not all of them. The top ten clones hold 5.8% of a sample with about 130,000 clones, about 73% of them seen once. The source material was PBMCs. The receptors shown here come from a woman in her forties or fifties in good health and CMV-seropositive.

This clone turned up a few times. The gene calls are TRBV2 and TRBJ1-4, with a possible D match to TRBD1 (5 bases). CDR1 SNHLY and CDR2 FYNNEI come from the germline V gene. The V end was cut by 8 bases, the J end by 5 bases, with 18 bases between. The CDR3 sequence is 15 residues long. The CDR3, as DNA: TGTGCCAGCGGGGCATTCCTCCGAGTGAATGAAAAACTGTTTTTT. Translated: CASGAFLRVNEKLFF.

V is TRBV19 and J is TRBJ1-2, with 9 bases that match TRBD1. This CDR3 contains 14 residues. Germline V gene data show CDR1 as LNHDA and CDR2 as SQIVND (reference sequence). Unmatched junction bases numbered 2, after V lost 4 bases and J lost 2 bases. CDR3 coding DNA: TGTGCCAGTAGTAAGGGGACAGGGAACTATGGCTACACCTTC. Translation gives CASSKGTGNYGYTF. The variable domain in full, with the rest retrieved from reference TRBV19 and TRBJ1-2, is DGGITQSPKYLFRKEGQNVTLSCEQNLNHDAMYWYRQDPGQGLRLIYYSQIVNDFQKGDIAEGYSVSREKKESFPLTVTSAQKNPTAFYLCASSKGTGNYGYTFGSGTRLTVV.

The chain employs TRBV10-3 and TRBJ1-5; 11 bases agree with TRBD1. Germline V gene lookup returns CDR1 ENHRY and CDR2 SYGVKD. V lost 6 bases, J lost 4 bases, and 2 bases stayed unmatched. The CDR3 covers 14 residues. CDR3 sequence reads: CAIRGDRGNQPQHF. CDR3 DNA sequence: TGTGCCATCAGGGGGGACAGGGGGAATCAGCCCCAGCATTTT.

The gene calls are TRBV2 and TRBJ2-7, with 9 bases fitting TRBD1. J was trimmed by 5 bases and V by 8 bases; bases with no gene match: 4. The CDR3 runs to 12 residues. Germline V gives CDR1 SNHLY, CDR2 FYNNEI. The CDR3 DNA follows: TGTGCCAGCCGGGACAGGGTCCACGAGCAGTACTTC. It translates to CASRDRVHEQYF.

The gene calls are TRBV6-1 and TRBJ2-5; 7 nucleotides agree with TRBD1. Gene TRBJ2-7 matches the end of the DNA better, so the J call may be wrong. The CDR3 is 14 amino acids. The germline CDR1 and CDR2 sequences are MNHNS and SASEGT. CDR3 DNA sequence: TGTGCCAGCAGGGAACAGGGGTTCTCCTACGAGCAGTACTTC. Protein product: CASREQGFSYEQYF.

About this clone itself: It is unclear where the CDR3 begins or ends on the DNA, so no DNA is shown, and the CDR3 is as TCRdb lists it. This chain connects TRBV6-5 to TRBJ2-2; the table's D call of TRBD2 was not tested on the DNA. The CDR3 region is 12 residues in length, termini included. The germline V gene encodes CDR1 MNHEY and CDR2 SVGAGI. The CDR3 protein is CASHSAPGSCFF.

The chain is built from TRBV6-1 and TRBJ1-2, with 8 bases aligning to TRBD1. V trimming: 7 bases; J trimming: 10 bases; junction bases outside the gene matches: 14. The germline V gene encodes CDR1 MNHNS and CDR2 SASEGT. The CDR3 sequence is 14 residues long. The CDR3 nucleotides are TGTGCCAGCACCATGACAATTACGACAGGGGACTACACCTTC. The encoded protein is CASTMTITTGDYTF.

The chain carries TRBV29-1 and TRBJ1-1, with TRBD1 matching 7 bases. Germline V CDR1 and CDR2: SQVTM, ANQGSEA. V dropped 4 bases and J dropped 4; count of bases not matched to a gene: 6. The CDR3 runs to 13 residues. The CDR3 nucleotides read TGCAGCGTTGGAGGGGGCGCCGGCACTGAAGCTTTCTTT. Protein sequence: CSVGGGAGTEAFF.

This sequence joins TRBV5-6 and TRBJ2-5; D is unclear. This CDR3 contains 14 residues. Trimming stripped 0 bases from V and 5 bases from J, with 11 bases between. Germline assignment: CDR1 SGHDT and CDR2 YYEEEE. In DNA, the CDR3 is TGTGCCAGCAGCTTGGCAATCGGCAGGGAGACCCAGTACTTC. Protein sequence: CASSLAIGRETQYF.

The chain is built from TRBV5-4 and TRBJ1-2, with TRBD1 matching 10 bases. The CDR3 is 17 amino acids. Germline V lookup: CDR1 SGHNT, CDR2 YYREEE (reference sequence). Trimming at V came to 4 bases and at J to 8 bases, leaving 17 bases not matched to a gene. CDR3 nucleotides: TGTGCCAGCAGCGGCCGAGAAGGACAGGGGGGTAAGCGCGGCTACACCTTC. It encodes CASSGREGQGGKRGYTF.

The chain links TRBV6-1 to TRBJ2-7; 8 bases fit TRBD1. The CDR3 consists of 13 residues. The V segment lost 4 bases and the J segment 4 bases; nucleotides outside the gene matches: 3. In germline, CDR1 is MNHNS, CDR2 SASEGT. CDR3 region: CASSVGTGYEQYF. The CDR3 nucleotides are TGTGCCAGCAGTGTAGGGACAGGTTACGAGCAGTACTTC.

Turning to this clone: The same CDR3 can be traced to other DNA sequences in this sample. J is TRBJ1-6 and V is TRBV5-1, with 8 bases identical to TRBD1. J gave up 7 bases and V 4 bases, and 1 base lay outside the gene matches. The germline gives CDR1 SGHRS, CDR2 YFSETQ. CDR3 length equals 13 residues. CDR3 protein: CASSRDRNSPLHF. The CDR3 nucleotides read TGCGCCAGCAGCCGGGACAGGAATTCACCCCTCCACTTT.

The J gene is TRBJ1-2, the V gene TRBV19; D is undetermined. Per germline, CDR1 LNHDA and CDR2 SQIVND (reference sequence). The CDR3 contains 12 residues. The V and J ends lost 10 bases and 8 bases respectively, with 17 bases between them. The CDR3 DNA is TGTGCCACGGAGGCATCCCCTTGGGGCTACACCTTC. Amino acid sequence: CATEASPWGYTF.

This clone was counted only a few times. J is TRBJ1-2 and V is TRBV6-1; weak D call: TRBD1 (6 bases). V was trimmed by 5 bases and J by 6 bases, leaving 19 bases between them. The CDR3 runs to 15 residues. CDR1 is MNHNS and CDR2 is SASEGT in the germline V gene. The CDR3 sequence is CASSPLGGKGDGYTF. In nucleotides, the CDR3 is TGTGCCAGCAGTCCTCTCGGGGGGAAGGGGGATGGCTACACCTTC.

This chain joins TRBV2 and TRBJ1-2, with no clear D. The germline CDR1 and CDR2 sequences are SNHLY and FYNNEI. The V end was cut by 7 bases, the J end by 3 bases, with 18 bases between. The CDR3 consists of 15 residues. In nucleotides, the CDR3 is TGTGCCAGCACCCCCGGGGAGGGTCTCGACTATGGCTACACCTTC. Protein sequence: CASTPGEGLDYGYTF.

J is TRBJ1-1 and V is TRBV5-1; D remains unclear. The V gene lost 4 bases and the J gene lost 1 base, with 11 bases spanning the gap. CDR1 and CDR2 from the germline V gene are SGHRS and YFSETQ. The CDR3 covers 14 residues. CDR3 residues: CASSLMRGNTEAFF. The CDR3 DNA reads as TGCGCCAGCAGCCTTATGCGGGGGAACACTGAAGCTTTCTTT.

This clone has a handful of counts. The chain recombines TRBV4-3 with TRBJ1-3; TRBD1 matches 9 bases. V was clipped by 1 base and J by 11 bases; unmatched bases: 9. Germline V gives CDR1 LGHNA, CDR2 YSLEER. The CDR3 is 15 residues long. CDR3: CASSQVGTGTSSIYF. CDR3 bases: TGCGCCAGCAGCCAAGTTGGGACAGGGACCTCGTCCATATATTTT.

There are a few counts of this clone. This chain's CDR3 is CASGRLSTDTQYF. In DNA, the CDR3 is TGTGCCAGCGGCCGACTCAGCACAGATACGCAGTATTTT. V usage is TRBV6-1 and J usage is TRBJ2-3, with D hard to call. This CDR3 is 13 amino acids long. CDR1 is MNHNS, CDR2 SASEGT, per germline. Trimming stripped 8 bases from V and 0 bases from J, with 9 bases between.

The V gene is TRBV2, the J gene TRBJ2-7, with TRBD2 as a possible D gene (6 bases). This CDR3 spans 12 amino acids. Germline V lookup: CDR1 SNHLY, CDR2 FYNNEI. Trimming shortened V by 8 bases and J by 3 bases, and 11 bases separated the two germline ends. In nucleotides, the CDR3 is TGTGCCAGCTACTCCGGGAGCTACGAGCAGTACTTC. Residues: CASYSGSYEQYF.

The gene calls are TRBV2 and TRBJ1-1; the D gene is possibly TRBD1 (5 bases). Trimming stripped 1 base from V and 4 bases from J, with 10 bases between. The CDR3 runs to 14 residues. Germline lookup yields CDR1 SNHLY and CDR2 FYNNEI. CDR3 sequence reads: CASSEVGRGTEAFF. The CDR3 bases are TGTGCCAGCAGTGAAGTTGGTAGGGGCACTGAAGCTTTCTTT.

This clone turned up a few times. One junction end disagrees with the germline gene, perhaps due to a read error. The chain has TRBV6-5 and TRBJ2-7; TRBD1 matches 7 bases. CDR3 length: 14 amino acids. From germline, CDR1 is MNHEY and CDR2 SVGAGI. CDR3 protein: CASRGTAGKNEQYF. DNA for the CDR3: TGCGCCAGCAGGGGGACAGCTGGTAAGAACGAGCAGTACTTC.

In DNA, the CDR3 is TGTGCCAGCAGCTTACCTGGGGGGAACTATGGCTACACCTTC. It codes for CASSLPGGNYGYTF. This chain links TRBV11-2 with TRBJ1-2; a weak D match, TRBD1 (5 bases). Per the germline V gene, CDR1 is SGHAT and CDR2 is FQNNGV. The V end lost 2 bases, the J end lost 2 bases, and 9 bases lay between the germline ends. The CDR3 spans 14 residues.

This clone was picked up a small number of times. DNA for the CDR3: TGCAGCGTTGGGAGTACCGGGGAGCTGTTTTTT. Protein product: CSVGSTGELFF. The V call is TRBV29-1, the J call TRBJ2-2; D gene unclear. The V gene's germline CDR1 is SQVTM and CDR2 ANQGSEA. V was trimmed by 4 bases and J by 5 bases, leaving 5 bases between them. The CDR3 length is 11 residues.

This clone was counted once. This chain joins TRBV5-6 and TRBJ1-2; D gene ambiguous. The CDR3 contains 14 residues. From germline, CDR1 is SGHDT and CDR2 YYEEEE. Deletions cut 0 bases from V and 8 bases from J, with 14 bases between. The DNA for the CDR3 is TGTGCCAGCAGCTTGGCCAGCTGGGCCGGCGGCTACACCTTC. This codes for CASSLASWAGGYTF.

This clone was counted once. This rearrangement joins TRBV30 to TRBJ2-7; 7 nucleotides line up with TRBD1. V lost 6 bases and J lost 1; bases outside the gene matches: 3. The germline V gene has CDR1 GTSNPN and CDR2 SVGIG (reference sequence). The CDR3 spans 12 residues. The CDR3 is CACQTGSYEQYF. CDR3 bases: TGTGCCTGTCAGACAGGGTCCTACGAGCAGTACTTC.

The chain employs TRBV4-1 and TRBJ2-5, with 9 bases identical to TRBD1. Looked up from germline, CDR1 is MGHRA and CDR2 is YSYEKL. The CDR3 extends over 13 amino acids. J was trimmed by 5 bases and V by 4 bases; bases with no gene match: 2. The CDR3 loop is CASSLDRGETQYF. CDR3 DNA sequence: TGCGCCAGCAGCCTGGACAGGGGTGAGACCCAGTACTTC.

This chain links TRBV5-8 with TRBJ2-3, with D tentatively TRBD1 (6 bases). The CDR3 covers 16 residues. With 4 bases removed from V and 5 bases from J, the gap between germline ends came to 20 bases. The germline V gene has CDR1 SGHTS and CDR2 YDEGEE. CDR3 sequence reads: CASSDPSFTGKDTQYF. In nucleotides, the CDR3 is TGTGCCAGCAGCGACCCATCTTTTACAGGGAAAGATACGCAGTATTTT.

The chain combines TRBV7-6 with TRBJ2-3, with 8 positions matching TRBD2. The CDR3 loop spans 15 amino acids. Trimming cost V 5 bases and J 4 bases; bases outside gene matches: 8. Germline CDR1 is SGHVS and CDR2 is FNYEAQ. The CDR3 bases are TGTGCCAGCAGCGTCAGCGGGGGTTTTTCAGATACGCAGTATTTT. This codes for CASSVSGGFSDTQYF.

The V call is TRBV15, the J call TRBJ2-5; maybe TRBD1 (6 bases). V lost 8 bases and J 5 bases, leaving 12 bases between the germline ends. From germline, CDR1 is LNHNV and CDR2 YYDKDF (reference sequence). The CDR3 runs to 12 residues. CDR3 sequence (DNA): TGTGCCACCCAGGGGACCCAGGAGACCCAGTACTTC. It encodes CATQGTQETQYF.

V is TRBV6-5 and J is TRBJ2-5, with TRBD1 matching 8 bases. Looked up from germline, CDR1 is MNHEY and CDR2 is SVGAGI. V was clipped by 4 bases and J by 7 bases; unmatched bases: 5. This CDR3 region has 13 residues. CDR3 loop: CASSSGQGGTQYF. DNA of the CDR3: TGTGCCAGCAGTTCCGGACAGGGCGGGACCCAGTACTTC.